This T cell receptor beta chain is drawn from a study of T cells in localized non-small cell lung cancer. General study findings and limits: It was uninvolved adjacent lung that showed the highest T cell clonality, exceeding tumor. There was an association of higher blood T cell density with longer overall survival. Out of the top 100 tumor clones, a median approximately 57 were seen in adjacent lung. Only one tumor region went through sequencing, so heterogeneity may still be there.

V shed 3 bases and J shed 3 bases, with 15 bases lying between them. The germline V gene has CDR1 SGDLS and CDR2 YYNGEE. The CDR3 loop spans 15 amino acids. Clones were sequenced by immunoSEQ multiplex PCR, and TCRdb holds only the in-frame ones, with some missing. The sample yields 4,000 to 4,500 clones, 35% to 45% seen once. The sample holds a few counts of this clone. Its antigen is as yet unknown. The material sequenced was lung tumor tissue, taken before any cancer treatment. The source of this sequence is a woman aged 40-70 years with stage I lung adenocarcinoma. The V call is TRBV9, the J call TRBJ2-5; D might be TRBD1 or TRBD2, each matching 5 bases. This chain's CDR3 is CASSGGLGAEETQYF. CDR3 in DNA: TGTGCCAGCAGCGGAGGGTTAGGGGCGGAAGAGACCCAGTACTTC. The full variable domain, completed using reference TRBV9 and TRBJ2-5, is DSGVTQTPKHLITATGQRVTLRCSPRSGDLSVYWYQQSLDQGLQFLIQYYNGEERAKGNILERFSAQQFPDLHSELNLSSLELGDSALYFCASSGGLGAEETQYFGPGTRLLVL.